This T cell receptor beta chain came from a study of T cell responses to AZD1222 COVID-19 vaccine. The study's findings and limits: Breadth and depth of Spike-specific TCRs rose after two AZD1222 doses. Among those given AZD1222, only five or six were seropositive at baseline. Vaccine-associated CD4 TCRs spanned spike, dominant at 160-218 and 743-854.

Concerning this clone itself: Antigen unknown.

This CDR3 contains 15 residues. Germline CDR1 SGHRS, CDR2 YFSETQ. V was pared by 0 bases and J by 1 base, with 3 bases of the junction left unmatched. Sequenced by immunoSEQ multiplex PCR; TCRdb stores in-frame clones only, minus some. The sample lists about 120,000 clones; roughly 90% were seen once. This rearrangement joins TRBV5-1 to TRBJ1-1; 7 bases agree with TRBD1. The sequence was obtained from an adult who received the AZD1222 COVID-19 vaccine. The sample was peripheral blood, taken 28 days after the second AZD1222 dose. CDR3 nucleotides: TGCGCCAGCAGCTTGGTTCCAGGGGGGAACACTGAAGCTTTCTTT. Translating gives CASSLVPGGNTEAFF.